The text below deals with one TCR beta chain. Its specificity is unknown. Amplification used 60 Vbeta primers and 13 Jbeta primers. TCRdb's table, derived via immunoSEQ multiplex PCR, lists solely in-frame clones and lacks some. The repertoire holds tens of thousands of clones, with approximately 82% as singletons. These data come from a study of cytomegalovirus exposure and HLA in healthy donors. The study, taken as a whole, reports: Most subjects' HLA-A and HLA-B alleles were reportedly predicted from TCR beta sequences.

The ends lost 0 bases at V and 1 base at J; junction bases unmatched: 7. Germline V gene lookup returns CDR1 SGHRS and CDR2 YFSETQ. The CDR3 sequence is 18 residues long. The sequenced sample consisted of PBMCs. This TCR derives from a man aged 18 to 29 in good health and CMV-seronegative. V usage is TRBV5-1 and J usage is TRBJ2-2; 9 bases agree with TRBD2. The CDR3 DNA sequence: TGCGCCAGCAGCTTGGTACTAGCGGGCTCAATGAACACCGGGGAGCTGTTTTTT. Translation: CASSLVLAGSMNTGELFF. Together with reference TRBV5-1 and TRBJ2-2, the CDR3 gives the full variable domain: KAGVTQTPRYLIKTRGQQVTLSCSPISGHRSVSWYQQTPGQGLQFLFEYFSETQRNKGNFPGRFSGRQFSNSRSEMNVSTLELGDSALYLCASSLVLAGSMNTGELFFGEGSRLTVL.